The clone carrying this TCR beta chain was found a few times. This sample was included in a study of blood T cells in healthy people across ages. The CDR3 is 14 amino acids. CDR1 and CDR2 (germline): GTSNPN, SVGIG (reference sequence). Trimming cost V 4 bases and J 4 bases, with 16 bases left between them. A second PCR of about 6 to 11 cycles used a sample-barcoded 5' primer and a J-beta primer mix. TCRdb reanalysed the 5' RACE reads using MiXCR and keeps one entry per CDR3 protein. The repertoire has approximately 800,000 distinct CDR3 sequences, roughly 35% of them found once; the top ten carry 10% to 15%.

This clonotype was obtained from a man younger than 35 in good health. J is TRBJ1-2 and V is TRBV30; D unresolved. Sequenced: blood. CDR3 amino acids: CAWIQSPGSYGYTF. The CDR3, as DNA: TGTGCCTGGATTCAAAGTCCGGGGTCCTATGGCTACACCTTC.